One sample yielded the 15 T cell receptor beta chains listed below, sequenced in a study of PD-L1 blockade in urothelial cancer. Assay used: immunoSEQ multiplex PCR; TCRdb lists only in-frame clones, some missing. The sample has about 130,000 clones; approximately 84% are singletons. Sample time point: pretreatment peripheral blood. The sequencing used PBMCs, collected around atezolizumab (anti-PD-L1) treatment. The receptors derive from a man in his fifties or sixties with urothelial cancer.

Many counts were recorded for this clone. This chain uses TRBV5-4 with TRBJ2-7; D is perhaps TRBD2 (5 bases). The CDR3 is made up of 14 amino acids. V dropped 4 bases and J dropped 6 bases, with 17 bases sitting between them. The germline V gene encodes CDR1 SGHNT and CDR2 YYREEE (reference sequence). The CDR3 reads CASSGGLHGGEQYF. CDR3 DNA sequence: TGTGCCAGCAGCGGCGGACTCCACGGAGGCGAGCAGTACTTC.

This clone was seen a single time. The rearrangement links TRBV30 to TRBJ1-2; 7 bases line up with TRBD1. CDR1 is GTSNPN and CDR2 is SVGIG in the germline V gene (reference sequence). The ends lost 2 bases at V and 4 bases at J; junction bases unmatched: 7. This CDR3 spans 14 amino acids. The CDR3 sequence is CAWSYRGGGYGYTF. CDR3 sequence (DNA): TGTGCCTGGAGTTACAGGGGCGGAGGCTATGGCTACACCTTC.

This sequence joins TRBV30 and TRBJ2-7, with a possible D match to TRBD1 (6 bases). The CDR3 sequence is 13 residues long. With 2 bases removed from V and 2 bases from J, the gap between germline ends came to 10 bases. Germline values: CDR1 GTSNPN, CDR2 SVGIG (reference sequence). The CDR3 spells CAWSRDTAYEQYF. CDR3 nucleotides: TGTGCCTGGAGTAGGGACACCGCCTACGAGCAGTACTTC.

V usage is TRBV10-3 and J usage is TRBJ2-7, with TRBD2 matching 11 bases. The ends lost 6 bases at V and 2 bases at J; junction bases unmatched: 9. The CDR3 is made up of 16 amino acids. Germline assignment: CDR1 ENHRY and CDR2 SYGVKD. The CDR3 DNA reads as TGTGCCATCAGGGGTCATACTAGCGGGAGTCCCTACGAGCAGTACTTC. Its protein is CAIRGHTSGSPYEQYF.

This clone was recorded once. The chain employs TRBV10-2 and TRBJ2-2, with TRBD2 identical over 9 bases. This CDR3 is built from 16 residues. Germline CDR1 reads WSHSY; CDR2 reads SAAADI. The J segment lost 3 bases and the V segment lost 6 bases, leaving 8 bases of the junction unmatched. The CDR3 loop is CASRAASGTYTGELFF. Here the CDR3 DNA reads TGCGCCAGCAGGGCCGCTAGCGGGACGTACACCGGGGAGCTGTTTTTT.

The chain couples TRBV11-2 to TRBJ2-7; 14 bases map to TRBD2. J gave up 6 bases and V 5 bases, and 12 bases lay outside the gene matches. Germline values: CDR1 SGHAT, CDR2 FQNNGV. This CDR3 region has 17 residues. The CDR3 bases are TGTGCCAGCAGCCCTCAACCCCCGGGACTAGCGGGAGCCGAGCAGTACTTC. Translation gives CASSPQPPGLAGAEQYF.

This clone was seen a single time. The gene calls are TRBV7-8 and TRBJ2-2; D might be TRBD2 (6 bases). The V end was cut by 3 bases, the J end by 5 bases, with 16 bases between. In germline, CDR1 is SGHVS, CDR2 FQNEAQ. The CDR3 totals 16 residues. The CDR3 is CASSFLTSPFTGELFF. The DNA of the CDR3 is TGTGCCAGCAGCTTTCTTACTAGCCCATTTACCGGGGAGCTGTTTTTT.

The rearrangement uses TRBV29-1 and TRBJ1-5; TRBD1 aligns across 7 bases. Germline V CDR1 and CDR2: SQVTM, ANQGSEA. CDR3 length equals 13 residues. With 1 base clipped from V and 7 bases from J, the junction kept 4 bases outside the gene matches. CDR3 DNA sequence: TGCAGCGTTGAAGTACGGACAGGACAGCCCCAGCATTTT. Its protein is CSVEVRTGQPQHF.

The sample holds one count of this clone. V and J are TRBV18 and TRBJ2-1; TRBD2 matches at 8 bases. Losses at the gene ends were 5 bases for V and 8 bases for J; bases not matched to a gene: 17. CDR1 is KGHSH, CDR2 LQKENI, per germline. This CDR3 contains 17 residues. The CDR3 loop reads CASSTSLAGGGVDEQFF. The CDR3 nucleotides are TGTGCCAGCTCAACCTCCCTTGCGGGAGGCGGTGTGGATGAGCAGTTCTTC.

The V gene is TRBV18, the J gene TRBJ1-6; possible D gene TRBD1, 5 bases. Germline lookup yields CDR1 KGHSH and CDR2 LQKENI. The CDR3 contains 15 residues. V was trimmed by 2 bases and J by 4 bases, leaving 9 bases between them. CDR3 sequence reads: CASSPTGDYNSPLHF. As DNA, the CDR3 is TGTGCCAGCTCACCAACGGGGGATTATAATTCACCCCTCCACTTT.

The J gene is TRBJ2-7, the V gene TRBV30, with 8 bases matching TRBD1. The J segment lost 6 bases and the V segment lost 0 bases, leaving 7 bases of the junction unmatched. The length of the CDR3 is 14 residues. In germline, CDR1 is GTSNPN, CDR2 SVGIG (reference sequence). In DNA form, the CDR3 reads TGTGCCTGGAGTGTGGGGCAGGGGGCGGCCGAGCAGTACTTC. Translated: CAWSVGQGAAEQYF.

The chain's CDR3 is CASTLGRHGYTF. CDR3 coding DNA: TGTGCCAGTACCCTTGGGAGGCATGGCTACACCTTC. This chain links TRBV19 with TRBJ1-2, with D hard to call. Germline CDR1 LNHDA, CDR2 SQIVND (reference sequence). V lost 7 bases and J lost 6, with 12 bases in between. The CDR3 contains 12 residues.

This clone appeared a single time. The chain couples TRBV6-1 to TRBJ2-7, with D unresolved. The CDR3 totals 13 residues. The V gene lost 6 bases and the J gene lost 0 bases, with 9 bases spanning the gap. Germline lookup yields CDR1 MNHNS and CDR2 SASEGT. CDR3 in DNA: TGTGCCAGCAGACCACAGAGCTCCTACGAGCAGTACTTC. Amino acids: CASRPQSSYEQYF.

V and J are TRBV9 and TRBJ2-3; 11 positions agree with TRBD2. The CDR3 is made up of 17 amino acids. The V and J ends lost 0 bases and 5 bases, in that order; junction bases with no gene match: 8. Germline V CDR1 and CDR2: SGDLS, YYNGEE. The CDR3 region is CASSVGNSGRALDTQYF. CDR3 coding DNA: TGTGCCAGCAGCGTAGGGAATAGCGGGAGGGCCCTAGATACGCAGTATTTT.

The genes are TRBV6-5 and TRBJ2-5; D perhaps matches TRBD2 (6 bases). The length of the CDR3 is 13 residues. V lost 4 bases and J lost 5, with 11 bases in between. From germline, CDR1 is MNHEY and CDR2 SVGAGI. The CDR3 sequence is CASSFRERETQYF. DNA for the CDR3: TGTGCCAGCAGTTTTCGGGAGCGGGAGACCCAGTACTTC.